The 22 T cell receptor beta chains presented below share a single source sample, sequenced in a study of T cell clusters in autoimmune cytopenias. TRB was amplified from 250 ng of peripheral blood genomic DNA per sample. TRB rearrangements were amplified by touch-down multiplex PCR with mixed TRB-A/B primers. Following a re-call of the multiplex PCR reads, TCRdb has one entry per CDR3 protein and lacks DNA. This repertoire includes about 5,100 distinct CDR3 sequences. A further study also used this sample, focusing on T cell repertoires in aging, cancer and after chemotherapy.

Sample: peripheral blood. All receptors derive from a human donor in good health.

The chain combines TRBV18 with TRBJ1-5. From germline, CDR1 is KGHSH and CDR2 LQKENI. This CDR3 has 16 amino acids. The CDR3 here is CASSPGQSYSNQPQHF. Combining the CDR3 with reference TRBV18 and TRBJ1-5 gives the whole variable domain NAGVMQNPRHLVRRRGQEARLRCSPMKGHSHVYWYRQLPEEGLKFMVYLQKENIIDESGMPKERFSAEFPKEGPSILRIQQVVRGDSAAYFCASSPGQSYSNQPQHFGDGTRLSIL.

This rearrangement joins TRBV19 to TRBJ1-6. This CDR3 has 14 amino acids. CDR1 LNHDA and CDR2 SQIVND come from the germline V gene (reference sequence). The CDR3 is CASSLRPTNSPLHF.

The chain couples TRBV6-5 to TRBJ1-1; TCRdb's D call, TRBD1, is unchecked because there is no DNA. CDR3 length: 17 amino acids. Germline V gives CDR1 MNHEY, CDR2 SVGAGI. This chain's CDR3 is CASSYVDPGQGTTEAFF.

The chain combines TRBV6-1 with TRBJ1-2. Germline assignment: CDR1 MNHNS and CDR2 SASEGT. This CDR3 is 13 amino acids long. CDR3 sequence reads: CASSGQTSYGYTF.

This clonotype shows up as medium-sized by frequency. This chain uses TRBV19 with TRBJ2-4; TCRdb's assignment of TRBD2 cannot be checked, as there is no DNA. The CDR3 is made up of 18 amino acids. Germline values: CDR1 LNHDA, CDR2 SQIVND (reference sequence). CDR3 sequence: CASSIGVLAGGAKNIQYF.

Considering frequency, this clonotype is large. This chain links TRBV6-6 with TRBJ2-1; TCRdb lists TRBD2, though no DNA is available to test this call. CDR3 length equals 11 residues. Germline loops: CDR1 MNHNY, CDR2 SVGAGI (reference sequence). This chain's CDR3 is CATSLPNEQFF.

The rearrangement joins TRBV11-2 to TRBJ2-5. The CDR3 has 12 amino acids. Per the germline V gene, CDR1 is SGHAT and CDR2 is FQNNGV. The CDR3 sequence: CASSLYQETQYF.

The V call is TRBV6-1, the J call TRBJ2-1; TCRdb outputs TRBD1, but without DNA this stays unchecked. CDR1 and CDR2 (germline): MNHNS, SASEGT. The CDR3 is made up of 16 amino acids. This CDR3 reads CASSNLQGLSYNEQFF.

The chain employs TRBV30 and TRBJ1-5. Germline CDR1 is GTSNPN and CDR2 is SVGIG (reference sequence). The CDR3 sequence is 14 residues long. CDR3 amino acids: CAWSVVGGSQPQHF. The variable domain in full, with the rest retrieved from reference TRBV30 and TRBJ1-5, is SQTIHQWPATLVQPVGSPLSLECTVEGTSNPNLYWYRQAAGRGLQLLFYSVGIGQISSEVPQNLSASRPQDRQFILSSKKLLLSDSGFYLCAWSVVGGSQPQHFGDGTRLSIL.

Measured by frequency, this clonotype is medium-sized. The rearrangement links TRBV6-1 to TRBJ2-6; TCRdb names TRBD2, which stays unverified in the absence of DNA. The germline CDR1 and CDR2 sequences are MNHNS and SASEGT. There are 15 residues in the CDR3. This CDR3 reads CASLGGGSGANVLTF.

This chain links TRBV7-9 with TRBJ2-7; checking the TCRdb D call of TRBD1 is not possible without DNA. Germline V gene lookup returns CDR1 SEHNR and CDR2 FQNEAQ (reference sequence). The CDR3 spans 13 residues. The CDR3 region is CASSLGPGVEQYF.

The J gene is TRBJ1-6, the V gene TRBV7-9; TCRdb designates TRBD1, a call that cannot be tested without DNA. In germline, CDR1 is SEHNR, CDR2 FQNEAQ (reference sequence). This CDR3 has 14 residues. The CDR3 sequence: CASRPTGKNSPLHF.

This clonotype is labeled medium-sized based on frequency. The chain employs TRBV19 and TRBJ2-7; TCRdb's D gene call, TRBD1, goes unchecked for lack of DNA. The CDR3 contains 15 residues. Germline-derived CDR1 and CDR2 are LNHDA and SQIVND (reference sequence). The CDR3 loop reads CASRPRGQPSYEQYF.

The CDR3 reads CASNPFPQETQYF. The rearrangement links TRBV11-2 to TRBJ2-5. The CDR3 has 13 amino acids. Germline V gives CDR1 SGHAT, CDR2 FQNNGV.

V is TRBV5-1 and J is TRBJ2-1. The length of the CDR3 is 15 residues. Germline lookup yields CDR1 SGHRS and CDR2 YFSETQ. This CDR3 is CASSLSGSSYNEQFF.

The V and J genes are TRBV18 and TRBJ2-5; the D gene TCRdb calls, TRBD2, cannot be checked with no DNA. This CDR3 spans 18 amino acids. Germline loops: CDR1 KGHSH, CDR2 LQKENI. CDR3 protein: CASSPPIAGVTLQETQYF.

This sequence joins TRBV12-3 or TRBV12-4 and TRBJ2-1; TCRdb's D call, TRBD1, is unchecked because there is no DNA. The CDR3 is 14 amino acids. This chain's CDR3 is CATGGGTVYNEQFF.

The chain employs TRBV7-9 and TRBJ2-3; TCRdb reports TRBD1, a call that lacks DNA to check it against. CDR3 size: 15 residues. Germline CDR1 and CDR2: SEHNR and FQNEAQ (reference sequence). The CDR3 is CASSSDRENSDTQYF.

This clonotype is called medium-sized based on its frequency. The chain employs TRBV27 and TRBJ2-1. CDR3 length: 15 amino acids. CDR1 is MNHEY and CDR2 is SMNVEV in the germline V gene (reference sequence). This CDR3 is CASSLPNNLYTEQFF.

Judged by frequency, this clonotype is medium-sized. The V call is TRBV6-1, the J call TRBJ2-5. Looked up from germline, CDR1 is MNHNS and CDR2 is SASEGT. The CDR3 spans 13 residues. The CDR3 protein is CASSEGNWETQYF.

Measured by frequency, this clonotype is medium-sized. This chain connects TRBV5-6 to TRBJ2-2; without DNA, the TCRdb call of TRBD2 cannot be checked. The CDR3 is 17 residues long. CDR1 is SGHDT, CDR2 YYEEEE, per germline. The CDR3 sequence is CASSFLTSGRATGELFF.

Here the CDR3 reads CASSFSYEQYF. The rearrangement uses TRBV6-2 or TRBV6-3 and TRBJ2-7. There are 11 residues in the CDR3. The germline V gene encodes CDR1 MNHEY and CDR2 SVGEGT.